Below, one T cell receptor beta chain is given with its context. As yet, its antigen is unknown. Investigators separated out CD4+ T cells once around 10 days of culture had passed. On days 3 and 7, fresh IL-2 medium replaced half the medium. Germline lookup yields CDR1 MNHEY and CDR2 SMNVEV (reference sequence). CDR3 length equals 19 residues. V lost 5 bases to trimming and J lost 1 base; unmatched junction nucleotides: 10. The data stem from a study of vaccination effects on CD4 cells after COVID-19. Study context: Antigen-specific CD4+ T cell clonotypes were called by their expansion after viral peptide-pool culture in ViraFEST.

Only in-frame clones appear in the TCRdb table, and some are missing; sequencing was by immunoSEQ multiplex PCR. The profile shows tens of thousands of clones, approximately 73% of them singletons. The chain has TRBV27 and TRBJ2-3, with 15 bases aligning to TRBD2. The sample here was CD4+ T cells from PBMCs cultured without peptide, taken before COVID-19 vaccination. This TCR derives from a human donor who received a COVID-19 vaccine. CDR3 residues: CASSPRTSGRARGTDTQYF. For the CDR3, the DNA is TGTGCCAGCAGTCCGCGGACTAGCGGGAGGGCCAGGGGCACAGATACGCAGTATTTT.